The clone carrying this T cell receptor (beta chain) was seen once. Its specificity is unknown. The data were taken from a study of cytotoxic CD8 clonotypes in ibrutinib-treated CLL. As for the study in general: Investigators reported roughly 25 partial and 2 complete responses; after median roughly 70 months, about 15 patients remained remitted and 12 progressed.

Study-wide results and limits: Stable or contracted on treatment, public clonotypes were also uncommon.

Assay used: immunoSEQ multiplex PCR; TCRdb lists only in-frame clones, some missing. The data contain 130,000 or so clones, roughly 80% of them singletons. Frozen PBMC stocks contributed about 2.2 micrograms of genomic DNA to the TCR beta libraries. The source material was PBMCs, sampled after 12 months of ibrutinib treatment. The source is a human donor with chronic lymphocytic leukemia.

The CDR3 DNA follows: TGTGCCAGCAAATCCCGGACTAGCGGGGTGTTCTACAATGAGCAGTTCTTC. Translated: CASKSRTSGVFYNEQFF. The chain combines TRBV7-2 with TRBJ2-1; 12 bases are shared with TRBD2. Trimming removed 7 bases from V and 3 bases from J; junction bases left unmatched: 10. CDR1 is SGHTA, CDR2 FQGNSA, per germline. This CDR3 contains 17 residues.